The present T cell receptor (beta chain) was sequenced within a study of blood T cell repertoires in COVID-19. In the study overall: PBMCs, B-cell-depleted T cells, or T cells were the source of the cDNA or gDNA that made up the material.

V lost 0 bases to trimming and J lost 6 bases; unmatched junction nucleotides: 5. The germline V gene encodes CDR1 SGHRS and CDR2 YFSETQ. The CDR3 is 16 residues long. Per the original methods: Estimation of nucleated cell counts relied on the amplification of reference gene primers. The table came from immunoSEQ multiplex PCR; TCRdb's copy has only in-frame clones and leaves some out. That table furnishes V, J and clone size, whereas the DNA furnished D and trimming. The sample includes 150,000 to 200,000 clones, around 90% of them seen just once. The origin of this receptor is a human donor in a cohort sampled during active COVID-19. This chain links TRBV5-1 with TRBJ2-1, with TRBD2 identical over 11 bases. The sample consisted of peripheral blood. This chain's CDR3 is CASSLGGTSGPNEQFF. As DNA, the CDR3 is TGCGCCAGCAGCTTGGGAGGGACTAGCGGCCCCAATGAGCAGTTCTTC.